Sequencing of this TCR beta chain was carried out in a study of blood T cell repertoires in COVID-19. Study-wide background: Sites across the United States, Italy and Spain contributed samples from acute and convalescent COVID-19. From T cells, B-cell-depleted T cells, or PBMCs came the material, which was cDNA or gDNA.

Authors' analysis steps: Amplification with reference gene primers provided the estimates of nucleated cell counts. The method was immunoSEQ multiplex PCR; TCRdb's version includes in-frame clones alone and lacks a portion of them. That table furnishes V, J and clone size, whereas the DNA furnished D and trimming. Found here are roughly 70,000 clones, 70% to 90% of them singletons; the top ten hold roughly 3.5%. The germline CDR1 and CDR2 sequences are SGHTA and FQGNSA. With 0 bases clipped from V and 1 base from J, the junction kept 9 bases outside the gene matches. The CDR3 has 18 amino acids. In this sample, this clone turned up once.

The chain joins TRBV7-2 to TRBJ2-3, with 8 nucleotides matching TRBD1. The TCR comes from a man in his 70s with acute or convalescent COVID-19. The sequencing sample was made of peripheral blood. The CDR3 nucleotides are TGTGCCAGCAGCTTAGCACCCGGACAGGGATCGGGCACAGATACGCAGTATTTT. Its translation: CASSLAPGQGSGTDTQYF.